Described below is a single TCR beta chain sequence and its context. The table came from immunoSEQ multiplex PCR; TCRdb's copy has only in-frame clones and leaves some out. The table has roughly 130,000 clones, about 86% seen once; the top ten hold around 17%. These data are taken from a study of blood T cell repertoires in COVID-19. J gave up 4 bases and V 0 bases, and 4 bases lay outside the gene matches. CDR3 length: 16 amino acids. CDR1 and CDR2 from the germline V gene are SGHTA and FQGNSA. The TCR sequence derives from a woman between 45 and 65 years old with acute or convalescent COVID-19. This chain links TRBV7-2 with TRBJ2-3, with TRBD2 matching 10 bases. Sequenced input: peripheral blood. This CDR3 reads CASSLASGGVADTQYF. For the CDR3, the DNA is TGTGCCAGCAGCTTAGCCAGCGGGGGGGTGGCAGATACGCAGTATTTT.